This T cell receptor (beta chain) comes out of a study of identical twins. The germline V gene encodes CDR1 SNHLY and CDR2 FYNNEI. V shed 6 bases and J 1 base; nucleotides not matched to a gene: 8. CDR3 length: 17 residues. TCRdb re-called the 5' RACE reads with MiXCR, one entry per CDR3 protein. The profile shows 450,000 to 650,000 distinct CDR3 sequences, approximately 14% of them singletons. This clonotype has more than one count but fewer than ten. The same specimen was also included in a second study, on yellow fever vaccine responses in identical twins.

This rearrangement joins TRBV2 to TRBJ1-3; TRBD1 matches 11 bases. Specimen: CD4+ T cells sorted from blood. This clonotype originated in a woman aged 18-30 years in good health. The DNA for the CDR3 is TGTGCCAGCAGGGCCAGGGACAGGGGGACTTCTGGAAACACCATATATTTT. Its protein is CASRARDRGTSGNTIYF.